Following are 25 T cell receptor beta chains from one sample sequenced in a study of CD4 T cells in relation to SARS-CoV-2 and coronaviruses. Measured with immunoSEQ multiplex PCR; TCRdb has only the in-frame clones, and not every one. The sample shows some 20,000 clones, 65% to 80% of them seen only once. Before the COVID-19 pandemic, during about 2010-2018, CD4+ T cells were taken from unexposed donors. The cells were cultured for about ten days before CD4+ T cells were isolated. These receptors are not linked to any known antigen. Sequencing input: CD4+ T cells from PBMCs, cultured in vitro. All receptors come from a human donor in good health.

V usage is TRBV4-1 and J usage is TRBJ1-1; D is undetermined. Germline loops: CDR1 MGHRA, CDR2 YSYEKL. Trimming took off 8 bases at V and 4 bases at J, with 17 bases between the two ends. The CDR3 is made up of 14 amino acids. The CDR3 region has the DNA TGCGCCAGCTCGCGGGAGCTAATGGGCACTGAAGCTTTCTTT. It yields the protein CASSRELMGTEAFF.

The chain joins TRBV11-3 to TRBJ2-5, with D maybe TRBD2 (8 bases). V was clipped by 1 base and J by 2 bases, with 17 bases between them. CDR1 is SGHNT, CDR2 YENEEA, per germline. The CDR3 totals 17 residues. The CDR3 reads CASSLGGRTGTQETQYF. For the CDR3, the DNA is TGTGCCAGCAGCTTAGGCGGGAGGACAGGAACGCAAGAGACCCAGTACTTC.

The J gene is TRBJ2-1, the V gene TRBV11-1; no firm D call. This CDR3 contains 15 residues. The germline CDR1 and CDR2 sequences are SGHAT and FQDESV (reference sequence). Trimming removed 4 bases at V and 0 bases at J, with 10 bases between. The CDR3 nucleotides are TGTGCCAGCAGCTCGTGGGGAAGCTCCTACAATGAGCAGTTCTTC. It specifies CASSSWGSSYNEQFF.

This sequence joins TRBV19 and TRBJ2-7; no clear D gene. V lost 3 bases to trimming and J lost 2 bases, with 8 bases between them. Germline-derived CDR1 and CDR2 are LNHDA and SQIVND (reference sequence). The CDR3 has 13 residues. DNA of the CDR3: TGTGCCAGTAGTATCGGGCTGACCTACGAGCAGTACTTC. It encodes CASSIGLTYEQYF.

V gene TRBV19 combines with J gene TRBJ1-1; TRBD1 is a possible D gene (5 bases). Trimming left V 4 bases short and J 5 bases short, with 11 bases between. The CDR3 contains 13 residues. CDR1 and CDR2 from the germline V gene are LNHDA and SQIVND (reference sequence). CDR3 loop: CASSTGLGTEAFF. The CDR3 DNA is TGTGCCAGTAGTACAGGGCTTGGGACTGAAGCTTTCTTT.

This chain connects TRBV7-9 to TRBJ2-3, with 10 nucleotides matching TRBD2. The CDR3 totals 15 residues. Trimming took 6 bases from V and 2 from J; bases not matched to a gene: 5. Germline loops: CDR1 SEHNR, CDR2 FQNEAQ (reference sequence). The CDR3 DNA sequence: TGTGCCAGCAGATACGGACTAGCGGACACAGATACGCAGTATTTT. As protein: CASRYGLADTDTQYF.

This clone has a single count. The gene calls are TRBV6-6 and TRBJ2-3, with D maybe TRBD2 (5 bases). The CDR3 is made up of 15 amino acids. Trimming left V 8 bases short and J 0 bases short, with 15 bases between. Looked up from germline, CDR1 is MNHNY and CDR2 is SVGAGI (reference sequence). Here the CDR3 DNA reads TGTGCCAGCCTTCCCGAGGGTCCTAGCACAGATACGCAGTATTTT. Translated: CASLPEGPSTDTQYF.

In this sample, this clone turned up a few times. The genes are TRBV4-1 and TRBJ2-7; D remains ambiguous. With 2 bases removed from V and 3 bases from J, the gap between germline ends came to 17 bases. From germline, CDR1 is MGHRA and CDR2 YSYEKL. CDR3 length: 16 amino acids. The CDR3 loop is CASSQKIGYLSYEQYF. For the CDR3, the DNA is TGCGCCAGCAGCCAAAAAATAGGGTACCTAAGCTACGAGCAGTACTTC.

The CDR3 DNA follows: TGCGCCAGCAGCCCGGGCGACGGAGGTAACTATGGCTACACCTTC. It yields the protein CASSPGDGGNYGYTF. This rearrangement joins TRBV5-1 to TRBJ1-2, with no clear D. Germline V gene lookup returns CDR1 SGHRS and CDR2 YFSETQ. This CDR3 region has 15 residues. V lost 4 bases and J 1 base, leaving 14 bases between the germline ends.

CDR3 coding DNA: TGTGCCAGCAGTTGGCCCTCAACAGGGGGCATAGGCGAGCAGTACTTC. Translating gives CASSWPSTGGIGEQYF. V usage is TRBV6-6 and J usage is TRBJ2-7, with TRBD1 matching over 9 bases. V dropped 4 bases and J dropped 6; count of bases not matched to a gene: 13. Germline V CDR1 and CDR2: MNHNY, SVGAGI (reference sequence). CDR3 size: 16 residues.

The chain employs TRBV18 and TRBJ2-4; 11 positions agree with TRBD1. With 6 bases clipped from V and 5 bases from J, the junction kept 9 bases outside the gene matches. Germline-derived CDR1 and CDR2 are KGHSH and LQKENI. This CDR3 has 16 amino acids. The CDR3 bases are TGTGCCAGCTCCCAGTCCGGGACAGGGGGGGAAAACATTCAGTACTTC. This encodes CASSQSGTGGENIQYF.

This clone has only a few counts. The chain links TRBV2 to TRBJ1-2; 7 bases are a match to TRBD1. Trimming removed 6 bases from V and 4 bases from J; junction bases left unmatched: 2. CDR3 length: 12 amino acids. Germline V gives CDR1 SNHLY, CDR2 FYNNEI. The CDR3 here is CASRGDSYGYTF. The CDR3 DNA sequence: TGTGCCAGCAGGGGGGACAGCTATGGCTACACCTTC.

The chain carries TRBV5-1 and TRBJ1-3; possibly TRBD1 for D (6 bases). V lost 0 bases and J 4 bases, leaving 14 bases between the germline ends. The CDR3 loop spans 16 amino acids. The V gene's germline CDR1 is SGHRS and CDR2 YFSETQ. The CDR3 DNA sequence: TGCGCCAGCAGCTTGGCGGGGGGGGCCGGAGGAAACACCATATATTTT. Residues: CASSLAGGAGGNTIYF. The full variable domain, rest sourced from reference TRBV5-1 and TRBJ1-3, is KAGVTQTPRYLIKTRGQQVTLSCSPISGHRSVSWYQQTPGQGLQFLFEYFSETQRNKGNFPGRFSGRQFSNSRSEMNVSTLELGDSALYLCASSLAGGAGGNTIYFGEGSWLTVV.

This clone was found a few times. This chain joins TRBV19 and TRBJ2-7, with no clear D. The CDR3 is 16 residues long. Between the trimmed V and J ends, which lost 5 bases and 0 bases, there was a span of 17 bases. Germline V gene sequence: CDR1 LNHDA, CDR2 SQIVND (reference sequence). The CDR3 protein is CASSLEMGGYSYEQYF. The DNA for the CDR3 is TGTGCCAGTAGTCTGGAGATGGGTGGGTACTCCTACGAGCAGTACTTC.

The chain is built from TRBV5-1 and TRBJ2-1; 12 bases align to TRBD2. Trimming removed 5 bases from V and 0 bases from J; junction bases left unmatched: 6. Germline-derived CDR1 and CDR2 are SGHRS and YFSETQ. CDR3 length equals 17 residues. Written as DNA, the CDR3 is TGCGCCAGCAGAACTAGCGGGAGGCCGAGCTCCTACAATGAGCAGTTCTTC. Amino acid sequence: CASRTSGRPSSYNEQFF.

This clone has just a few counts. This chain connects TRBV7-3 to TRBJ2-2, with D tentatively TRBD2 (7 bases). Trimming removed 5 bases at V and 4 bases at J, with 20 bases between. Germline loops: CDR1 SGHTA, CDR2 FQGTGA. This CDR3 contains 17 residues. CDR3 amino acids: CASSRGNGGRFTGELFF. The CDR3 coding sequence is TGTGCCAGCAGCAGGGGGAATGGCGGGAGATTCACCGGGGAGCTGTTTTTT.

The chain has TRBV28 and TRBJ2-5, with a weak D call TRBD2 (5 bases). V was pared by 6 bases and J by 0 bases, with 11 bases between. The germline gives CDR1 MDHEN, CDR2 SYDVKM. This CDR3 has 14 residues. For the CDR3, the DNA is TGTGCCAGCAGCCTCGACGGGGACCAAGAGACCCAGTACTTC. Translated, it gives CASSLDGDQETQYF.

This chain joins TRBV5-4 and TRBJ1-4; the match to TRBD1 covers 11 bases. The germline V gene has CDR1 SGHNT and CDR2 YYREEE (reference sequence). The CDR3 is 16 amino acids. After removal of 4 bases from V and 2 bases from J, the junction contained 4 bases not matched to a gene. CDR3 in amino acids: CASSRTGGATNEKLFF. The CDR3 DNA follows: TGTGCCAGCAGCCGGACAGGGGGCGCCACTAATGAAAAACTGTTTTTT. The whole variable domain, remainder taken from reference TRBV5-4 and TRBJ1-4, is ETGVTQSPTHLIKTRGQQVTLRCSSQSGHNTVSWYQQALGQGPQFIFQYYREEENGRGNFPPRFSGLQFPNYSSELNVNALELDDSALYLCASSRTGGATNEKLFFGSGTQLSVL.

This chain joins TRBV7-3 and TRBJ2-1; D is unresolved. V dropped 1 base and J dropped 10 bases, with 8 bases sitting between them. CDR3 length equals 12 residues. CDR1 and CDR2 (germline): SGHTA, FQGTGA. CDR3 amino acids: CASSLKVGEQFF. The CDR3, as DNA: TGTGCCAGCAGCTTAAAAGTAGGAGAGCAGTTCTTC. Using reference TRBV7-3 and TRBJ2-1 for the parts outside the CDR3, the full variable domain is GAGVSQTPSNKVTEKGKYVELRCDPISGHTALYWYRQSLGQGPEFLIYFQGTGAADDSGLPNDRFFAVRPEGSVSTLKIQRTERGDSAVYLCASSLKVGEQFFGPGTRLTVL.

The genes are TRBV6-5 and TRBJ2-7, with 7 bases identical to TRBD1. After removal of 5 bases from V and 2 bases from J, the junction contained 6 bases not matched to a gene. Germline CDR1 MNHEY, CDR2 SVGAGI. The CDR3 spans 14 residues. The CDR3 DNA reads as TGTGCCAGCAGTCCCGGGGACAGTACCTACGAGCAGTACTTC. It translates to CASSPGDSTYEQYF.

This chain's CDR3 is CASSLRGLNTEAFF. CDR3 bases: TGTGCCAGCAGTTTAAGGGGCTTGAACACTGAAGCTTTCTTT. This chain joins TRBV27 and TRBJ1-1, with D possibly being TRBD1 (5 bases). The germline gives CDR1 MNHEY, CDR2 SMNVEV (reference sequence). The V end was cut by 2 bases, the J end by 0 bases, with 7 bases between. The CDR3 consists of 14 residues.

The CDR3 nucleotides read TGTGCCAGCAGCCGGCGCTATGGCTACACCTTC. It translates to CASSRRYGYTF. The J gene is TRBJ1-2, the V gene TRBV7-2; D not resolved. This CDR3 has 11 amino acids. The V gene's germline CDR1 is SGHTA and CDR2 FQGNSA. V was clipped by 5 bases and J by 4 bases, with 5 bases between them.

This clone showed up just a few times. The chain joins TRBV27 to TRBJ2-7; 10 bases line up with TRBD2. The ends lost 5 bases at V and 0 bases at J; junction bases unmatched: 7. The germline V gene has CDR1 MNHEY and CDR2 SMNVEV (reference sequence). The CDR3 is 16 residues long. The CDR3 loop is CASSPRTSGRSYEQYF. CDR3 coding DNA: TGTGCCAGCAGTCCACGGACTAGCGGACGCTCCTACGAGCAGTACTTC.

This rearrangement joins TRBV5-1 to TRBJ2-2, with 8 nucleotides matching TRBD2. The V and J ends lost 0 bases and 5 bases, in that order; junction bases with no gene match: 6. Per germline, CDR1 SGHRS and CDR2 YFSETQ. The CDR3 runs 16 residues. CDR3 loop: CASSLVAGGHTGELFF. The CDR3 coding sequence is TGCGCCAGCAGCTTGGTGGCGGGAGGTCATACCGGGGAGCTGTTTTTT.

This clone was observed a single time. Here the CDR3 DNA reads TGTGCCTCAGCTAGGGACAGTTTTCTCTACGAGCAGTACTTC. This encodes CASARDSFLYEQYF. This chain links TRBV7-2 with TRBJ2-7; 7 bases match TRBD1. The J segment lost 3 bases and the V segment lost 11 bases, leaving 13 bases of the junction unmatched. This CDR3 has 14 residues. Germline CDR1 and CDR2: SGHTA and FQGNSA.